This TCR beta chain was profiled in a study of regulatory T cells in long-lasting Graves disease. Study findings and constraints: Persistent Graves' patients showed a TCR diversity that was lower than that of newly diagnosed ones.

Time point specified: newly diagnosed GD, antithyroid drugs for less than 3 months. RNA isolated from PBMCs was used to make the TCR library. With regard to this clonotype: Antigen specificity is unknown.

TCR beta libraries were built with iRepertoire HTBI primers and Arm-PCR of CDR3 regions. From the multiplex PCR reads, TCRdb called clonotypes with MiXCR, one entry per CDR3 protein. The sample carries 350,000 to 500,000 distinct CDR3 sequences, approximately 14% recorded once. The data were also submitted as part of a second study, on T cells in Graves' hyperthyroidism and ophthalmopathy. That paper states: Uncontrolled infection, other autoimmune disease, pregnancy or lactation excluded patients. Onset of ophthalmopathy came a median approximately 6.5 months after the model predicted it.

The source material was peripheral blood mononuclear cells (PBMCs), sampled at new diagnosis, from a patient treated with antithyroid drugs. The receptor's source is a woman aged 45-65 years with Graves disease.

This CDR3 is CASSGELALGETQYF. The DNA for the CDR3 is TGTGCCAGCAGCGGAGAACTAGCCCTAGGGGAGACCCAGTACTTC. The V call is TRBV5-4, the J call TRBJ2-1; possible D gene TRBD2, 6 bases. The better agreement between TRBJ2-5 and the DNA end casts doubt on the J call. The CDR3 runs 15 residues. Germline V lookup: CDR1 SGHNT, CDR2 YYREEE (reference sequence).